This T cell receptor (beta chain) was sequenced for a study of CD8+CD57+ T cells in acquired aplastic anemia. A note on this clonotype: A much larger clone sits a single nucleotide away, making a read error possible.

The CDR3 contains 16 residues. The germline gives CDR1 DFQATT, CDR2 SNEGSKA (reference sequence). Selection for sequencing was limited to patients who had shown CD8+CD57+ cell expansion by flow cytometry. The template for TCR beta VDJ and CDR3 sequence profiling was genomic DNA. TCRdb re-called the reads with MiXCR, one entry per CDR3 protein. Of more than 200,000 distinct CDR3 sequences in the sample, around 49% are singletons; the top ten hold approximately 20%. The source material was sorted CD4+, CD8+, or CD8+CD57+ T cells (not recorded which) from PBMCs. This chain joins TRBV20-1 and TRBJ2-2; the match to TRBD2 covers 12 bases. The source of this sequence is a human donor with aplastic anemia. For the CDR3, the DNA is TGCAGTTCTAGAGAAGGGCTAGCGGGGGGGGTCGGGGAGCTGTTTTTT. It translates to CSSREGLAGGVGELFF.